The TCR beta chain under discussion was sequenced for a study of T cells in localized non-small cell lung cancer. Findings of the study overall: Longer overall survival was linked to higher blood T cell density. The appearance of a median approximately 55 of the top 100 tumor clones was seen in adjacent lung. Uninvolved neighboring lung showed the greatest T cell clonality, exceeding tumor.

The length of the CDR3 is 15 residues. The V gene's germline CDR1 is MNHNS and CDR2 SASEGT. As concerns this clone: The antigen is undetermined. An end of the junction differs from the germline gene, which may be a read error.

Assay: immunoSEQ multiplex PCR; the TCRdb copy retains only in-frame clones and omits some. The sample holds roughly 17,000 clones; approximately 90% are singletons and the top ten take approximately 3.7%. The chain joins TRBV6-1 to TRBJ2-7; TRBD1 aligns across 7 bases. This specimen was peripheral blood, taken before any cancer treatment. The clonotype originates from a male donor older than 55 with stage II squamous cell lung carcinoma. The CDR3 region has the DNA TGTGCCAGCAGCGAAGGTTTGGACAGGTTCTACGAGCAGTACTTC. Protein sequence: CASSEGLDRFYEQYF.